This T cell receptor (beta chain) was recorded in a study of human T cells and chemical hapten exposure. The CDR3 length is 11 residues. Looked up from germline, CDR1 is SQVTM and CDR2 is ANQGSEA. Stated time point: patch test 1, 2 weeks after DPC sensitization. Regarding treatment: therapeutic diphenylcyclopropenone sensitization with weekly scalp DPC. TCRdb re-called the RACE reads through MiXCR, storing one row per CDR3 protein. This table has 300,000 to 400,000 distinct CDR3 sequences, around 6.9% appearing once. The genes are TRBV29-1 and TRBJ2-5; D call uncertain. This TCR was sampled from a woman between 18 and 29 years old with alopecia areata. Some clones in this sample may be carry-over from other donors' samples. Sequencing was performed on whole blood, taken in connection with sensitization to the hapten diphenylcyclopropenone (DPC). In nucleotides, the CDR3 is TGCACCGGCCTCCGACAAGAGACCCAGTACTTC. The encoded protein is CTGLRQETQYF.